The 25 T cell receptor beta chains listed next were all sequenced from one sample in a study of a mutant IDH1 vaccine in newly diagnosed glioma. These receptors are not linked to any known antigen. The sample's time point: week 23, last vaccination. In every dose of vaccine, 300 ug of mutant IDH1 20-mer peptide was given alongside topical imiquimod. Clones were read by immunoSEQ multiplex PCR, and TCRdb kept only the in-frame ones, dropping some. This repertoire shows tens of thousands of clones, approximately 84% found once; its top ten account for approximately 3.8%. The sequences come from PBMCs, collected from a glioma patient whose treatment included an IDH1 peptide vaccine. All receptors come from a man under 40 with glioma.

V gene TRBV13 combines with J gene TRBJ2-1, with D hard to call. This CDR3 spans 13 amino acids. Looked up from germline, CDR1 is PRHDT and CDR2 is FYEKMQ (reference sequence). V lost 3 bases to trimming and J lost 5 bases, with 8 bases between them. CDR3 sequence reads: CASSFMSNNEQFF. DNA of the CDR3: TGTGCCAGCAGCTTCATGAGCAACAATGAGCAGTTCTTC. Together with reference TRBV13 and TRBJ2-1, the CDR3 gives the full variable domain: AAGVIQSPRHLIKEKRETATLKCYPIPRHDTVYWYQQGPGQDPQFLISFYEKMQSDKGSIPDRFSAQQFSDYHSELNMSSLELGDSALYFCASSFMSNNEQFFGPGTRLTVL.

In the case of this clone: The sample has other DNA sequences that encode this CDR3 too. The chain has TRBV7-2 and TRBJ2-5; 11 bases match TRBD2. The CDR3 loop spans 14 amino acids. The germline V gene has CDR1 SGHTA and CDR2 FQGNSA. J gave up 5 bases and V 3 bases, and 2 bases lay outside the gene matches. CDR3 in amino acids: CASSFSSGGETQYF. CDR3 DNA sequence: TGTGCCAGCAGCTTCTCTAGCGGGGGGGAGACCCAGTACTTC.

CDR3 bases: TGTGCCAGCAGCAAAGCGCCGGTTGGCAGTCCGTTTGGAAACACCATATATTTT. Translation gives CASSKAPVGSPFGNTIYF. The chain links TRBV21-1 to TRBJ1-3. TRBV21-1 is classified as a pseudogene. The CDR3 extends over 18 amino acids.

The rearrangement uses TRBV28 and TRBJ2-7; the match to TRBD1 covers 8 bases. The ends lost 4 bases at V and 1 base at J; junction bases unmatched: 6. Germline CDR1 and CDR2: MDHEN and SYDVKM. This CDR3 is built from 15 residues. The CDR3 spells CASSSPRTGSYEQYF. CDR3 in DNA: TGTGCCAGCAGTTCGCCCCGGACAGGGTCCTACGAGCAGTACTTC.

The sample holds one count of this clone. The V and J genes are TRBV5-4 and TRBJ2-1; D is unresolved. The germline CDR1 and CDR2 sequences are SGHNT and YYREEE (reference sequence). The CDR3 spans 16 residues. Trimming left V 2 bases short and J 0 bases short, with 12 bases between. CDR3 protein: CASSFLRMSSYNEQFF. For the CDR3, the DNA is TGTGCCAGCAGCTTTCTCAGGATGAGCTCCTACAATGAGCAGTTCTTC.

V and J are TRBV10-3 and TRBJ2-3, with 14 bases fitting TRBD2. The CDR3 spans 16 residues. The V gene's germline CDR1 is ENHRY and CDR2 SYGVKD. Trimming removed 2 bases from V and 6 bases from J; junction bases left unmatched: 4. CDR3 protein: CAISERLAGGRDTQYF. Here the CDR3 DNA reads TGTGCCATCAGTGAGCGACTAGCGGGGGGGAGGGATACGCAGTATTTT.

The V call is TRBV2, the J call TRBJ2-7; TRBD2 agrees at 9 bases. With V trimmed by 2 bases and J by 2 bases, 10 bases remained unmatched. Per germline, CDR1 SNHLY and CDR2 FYNNEI. The CDR3 runs 17 residues. The CDR3 region has the DNA TGTGCCAGCAGTGAAATGGATGGCGCGGGGGGGACCTACGAGCAGTACTTC. Translated: CASSEMDGAGGTYEQYF. Looking up the rest from reference TRBV2 and TRBJ2-7 gives the full variable domain: EPEVTQTPSHQVTQMGQEVILRCVPISNHLYFYWYRQILGQKVEFLVSFYNNEISEKSEIFDDQFSVERPDGSNFTLKIRSTKLEDSAMYFCASSEMDGAGGTYEQYFGPGTRLTVT.

V and J are TRBV4-2 and TRBJ2-7; D may correspond to TRBD1 or TRBD2 (7 bases each). Germline V lookup: CDR1 LGHNA, CDR2 YNFKEQ. The germline V and J ends were trimmed by 0 bases and 6 bases, with 15 bases remaining between them. The length of the CDR3 is 15 residues. The DNA for the CDR3 is TGTGCCAGCAGCCAAGATCAGGGGGGGGGCGGCGAGCAGTACTTC. Its translation: CASSQDQGGGGEQYF.

The V and J genes are TRBV27 and TRBJ2-5; no definite D call. Trimming took off 5 bases at V and 4 bases at J, with 14 bases between the two ends. Germline V gene data show CDR1 as MNHEY and CDR2 as SMNVEV (reference sequence). This CDR3 is 14 amino acids long. In DNA form, the CDR3 reads TGTGCCAGCAGTCTTACTTACCCGGGAGAGACCCAGTACTTC. As protein: CASSLTYPGETQYF.

The CDR3 loop is CASSIDRAGEQGIQYF. The CDR3 coding sequence is TGTGCCAGTAGTATAGATAGGGCAGGCGAGCAGGGAATTCAGTACTTC. The rearrangement joins TRBV19 to TRBJ2-4; a possible D gene is TRBD1 (5 bases). Germline CDR1 is LNHDA and CDR2 is SQIVND (reference sequence). The CDR3 has 16 amino acids. V was clipped by 0 bases and J by 10 bases, with 19 bases between them.

The chain uses TRBV5-1 and TRBJ2-6, with D maybe TRBD2 (5 bases). The CDR3 is 17 residues long. V shed 0 bases and J shed 0 bases, with 10 bases lying between them. Germline V gene lookup returns CDR1 SGHRS and CDR2 YFSETQ. CDR3 protein: CASSLDTAVSGANVLTF. The DNA of the CDR3 is TGCGCCAGCAGCTTGGATACAGCGGTCTCTGGGGCCAACGTCCTGACTTTC.

The genes are TRBV7-6 and TRBJ2-5; TRBD2 matches 16 bases. Germline V gene sequence: CDR1 SGHVS, CDR2 FNYEAQ. The CDR3 consists of 16 residues. Trimming at V came to 8 bases and at J to 5 bases, leaving 8 bases not matched to a gene. Here the CDR3 reads CASGGTSGGAWETQYF. The CDR3 region has the DNA TGTGCCAGCGGTGGGACTAGCGGGGGGGCTTGGGAGACCCAGTACTTC.

Note on this clone: A single base separates this from a much larger clone, so it may be a read error. J is TRBJ2-7 and V is TRBV11-3, with D possibly matching TRBD1 (5 bases). CDR1 and CDR2 from the germline V gene are SGHNT and YENEEA. The CDR3 is made up of 17 amino acids. V lost 1 base and J lost 6, with 22 bases in between. CDR3 loop: CASSLGWQGPLRREQYF. Here the CDR3 DNA reads TGTGCCAGCAGCTTAGGATGGCAGGGCCCTCTCAGGCGCGAGCAGTACTTC.

The rearrangement links TRBV11-2 to TRBJ2-1, with 12 bases fitting TRBD2. J was trimmed by 7 bases and V by 6 bases; bases with no gene match: 7. CDR3 length equals 15 residues. Germline V gives CDR1 SGHAT, CDR2 FQNNGV. The CDR3 loop is CASRRASGGVNEQFF. As DNA, the CDR3 is TGTGCCAGCAGACGTGCTAGCGGGGGGGTTAATGAGCAGTTCTTC.

The genes are TRBV6-5 and TRBJ1-3; D not resolved. The CDR3 length is 14 residues. Germline CDR1 MNHEY, CDR2 SVGAGI. Trimming shortened V by 8 bases and J by 0 bases, and 11 bases separated the two germline ends. DNA for the CDR3: TGTGCCAGCTCGAGTCGGGACTCTGGAAACACCATATATTTT. Protein: CASSSRDSGNTIYF.

The V gene is TRBV5-8, the J gene TRBJ2-2, with D hard to call. V was cut by 1 base and J by 1 base, with 5 bases left in between. CDR1 is SGHTS, CDR2 YDEGEE, per germline. There are 14 residues in the CDR3. This CDR3 reads CASSLSVNTGELFF. Written as DNA, the CDR3 is TGTGCCAGCAGCTTGTCGGTGAACACCGGGGAGCTGTTTTTT. Variable domain in full (rest from reference TRBV5-8 and TRBJ2-2): EAGVTQSPTHLIKTRGQQATLRCSPISGHTSVYWYQQALGLGLQFLLWYDEGEERNRGNFPPRFSGRQFPNYSSELNVNALELEDSALYLCASSLSVNTGELFFGEGSRLTVL.

The rearrangement links TRBV4-1 to TRBJ2-3; D ambiguous. V lost 2 bases and J lost 6, with 6 bases in between. This CDR3 is 12 amino acids long. Germline values: CDR1 MGHRA, CDR2 YSYEKL. CDR3 in DNA: TGCGCCAGCAGCCAACCGTCCGATACGCAGTATTTT. This codes for CASSQPSDTQYF.

The genes are TRBV4-1 and TRBJ2-3; D remains ambiguous. Trimming took off 7 bases at V and 3 bases at J, with 20 bases between the two ends. Germline assignment: CDR1 MGHRA and CDR2 YSYEKL. CDR3 length equals 16 residues. CDR3: CASIASFLGNTDTQYF. The CDR3 coding sequence is TGCGCCAGCATCGCTTCATTCTTAGGAAATACAGATACGCAGTATTTT.

The V and J genes are TRBV29-1 and TRBJ2-1; D is unresolved. Germline values: CDR1 SQVTM, CDR2 ANQGSEA. The CDR3 spans 13 residues. Trimming removed 0 bases at V and 3 bases at J, with 6 bases between. DNA of the CDR3: TGCAGCGTTGAAGAAAAGTACTACAATGAGCAGTTCTTC. It encodes CSVEEKYYNEQFF.

This clone was recorded a few times. The chain has TRBV4-1 and TRBJ1-2; D ambiguous. CDR1 is MGHRA, CDR2 YSYEKL, per germline. Trimming took 1 base from V and 4 from J, leaving 19 bases between them. The CDR3 is 17 residues long. The DNA for the CDR3 is TGCGCCAGCAGCCAAGGAGTTCGGGCGGGTTTTGGCTATGGCTACACCTTC. It encodes CASSQGVRAGFGYGYTF.

Only a few counts were recorded for this clone. This sample also contains other DNA sequences that code for the same CDR3. The chain has TRBV30 and TRBJ1-5; D is ambiguous. V lost 3 bases and J 0 bases, leaving 6 bases between the germline ends. Germline V gene lookup returns CDR1 GTSNPN and CDR2 SVGIG (reference sequence). The CDR3 length is 13 residues. CDR3 region: CAWSRDSNQPQHF. CDR3 nucleotides: TGTGCCTGGAGCCGAGATAGCAATCAGCCCCAGCATTTT. Drawing the rest from reference TRBV30 and TRBJ1-5, the complete variable domain is SQTIHQWPATLVQPVGSPLSLECTVEGTSNPNLYWYRQAAGRGLQLLFYSVGIGQISSEVPQNLSASRPQDRQFILSSKKLLLSDSGFYLCAWSRDSNQPQHFGDGTRLSIL.

The V gene is TRBV19, the J gene TRBJ1-1, with D possibly TRBD1 on 6 matching bases. V lost 6 bases, J lost 1 base, and 15 bases lay in between. CDR1 LNHDA and CDR2 SQIVND come from the germline V gene (reference sequence). The CDR3 covers 15 residues. In DNA, the CDR3 is TGTGCCAGTAGACGGGAGACAGGAGGGAACACTGAAGCTTTCTTT. Translation: CASRRETGGNTEAFF.

This clone occurred once. The rearrangement joins TRBV10-3 to TRBJ2-5; 9 bases line up with TRBD1. TRBJ2-7 explains the end of the DNA better; the J call may be wrong. CDR1 is ENHRY, CDR2 SYGVKD, per germline. This CDR3 contains 14 residues. The CDR3 protein is CAISAGTGIAEQYF. Here the CDR3 DNA reads TGTGCCATCAGTGCTGGGACAGGGATCGCCGAGCAGTACTTC.

This chain links TRBV6-5 with TRBJ2-7, with 7 bases fitting TRBD1. Germline lookup yields CDR1 MNHEY and CDR2 SVGAGI. V lost 5 bases to trimming and J lost 1 base; unmatched junction nucleotides: 5. This CDR3 spans 14 amino acids. The CDR3 DNA is TGTGCCAGCAGTACCATGGACAGGTCCTACGAGCAGTACTTC. Translated, it gives CASSTMDRSYEQYF.

The sample holds one count of this clone. The chain combines TRBV29-1 with TRBJ1-1; no definite D call. Germline V gives CDR1 SQVTM, CDR2 ANQGSEA. V shed 7 bases and J shed 4 bases, with 16 bases lying between them. The CDR3 has 13 amino acids. CDR3 coding DNA: TGCAGCGCCGGCGACTTGGAAGGCACTGAAGCTTTCTTT. This codes for CSAGDLEGTEAFF.